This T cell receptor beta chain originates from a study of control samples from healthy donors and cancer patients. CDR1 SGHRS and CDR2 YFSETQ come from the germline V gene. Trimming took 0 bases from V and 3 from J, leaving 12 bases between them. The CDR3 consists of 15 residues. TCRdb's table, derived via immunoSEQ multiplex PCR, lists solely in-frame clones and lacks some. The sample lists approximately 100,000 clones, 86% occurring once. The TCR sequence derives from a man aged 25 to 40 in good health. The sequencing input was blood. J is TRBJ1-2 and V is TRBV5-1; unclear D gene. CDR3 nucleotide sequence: TGCGCCAGCAGCTTGGTCCCAGATCCGGACTATGGCTACACCTTC. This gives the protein CASSLVPDPDYGYTF. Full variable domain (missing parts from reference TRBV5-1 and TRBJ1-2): KAGVTQTPRYLIKTRGQQVTLSCSPISGHRSVSWYQQTPGQGLQFLFEYFSETQRNKGNFPGRFSGRQFSNSRSEMNVSTLELGDSALYLCASSLVPDPDYGYTFGSGTRLTVV.